At least ten counts were recorded for the clone carrying this T cell receptor (beta chain). Its antigen is unknown. The authors took PBMCs from 7.5 to 10 ml fresh peripheral blood. This entry is derived from a study of T cells in Graves' hyperthyroidism and ophthalmopathy. On the study more broadly: Upon initial diagnosis and before any treatment, peripheral blood was collected.

The V gene's germline CDR1 is DFQATT and CDR2 SNEGSKA (reference sequence). V was clipped by 6 bases and J by 0 bases, with 13 bases between them. The CDR3 contains 14 residues. Using RNA transcripts as the source, TCR beta CDR3 regions were amplified. The primer set for the first-round RT-PCR of the TCR CDR3 was HTBI. TCRdb called the multiplex PCR reads again in MiXCR, with one record for every CDR3 protein. The table has about 600,000 distinct CDR3 sequences, roughly a sixth seen once. Study-level points and caveats: Ophthalmopathy could be told apart from stable hyperthyroidism with a 13 V-J model. The model identified upcoming ophthalmopathy a median about 7.1 months ahead of onset.

This chain links TRBV20-1 with TRBJ2-3; D uncertain. This TCR derives from a woman in her thirties or forties with Graves' ophthalmopathy. The sample was blood. The CDR3 DNA reads as TGCAGTGCCAGTAGGGATACTAGCACAGATACGCAGTATTTT. This encodes CSASRDTSTDTQYF.